This is a list of T cell receptor beta chains from one sample in a study of cytomegalovirus exposure and HLA in healthy donors. Clones were sequenced by immunoSEQ multiplex PCR, and TCRdb holds only the in-frame ones, with some missing. The table has around 200,000 clones, approximately 79% seen once. What was sequenced was PBMCs. Source of these receptors: a girl aged 2-10 years in good health and CMV-seronegative. The conserved cysteine and the conserved F or W are not part of the CDR3 here. Size is omitted from some rows. Given values are once, few, many or a class for expanded clones.

>.|TRBJ2-7|TRBV5-4
ASAPGQQYEQY
>.|TRBJ2-2|TRBV19
ASKQIRTRLSNTGELF
>.|TRBJ2-5|TRBV5-4
ASSLRSKETQY
>many|TRBJ2-3|TRBV5-1
ASSGSSGETSTDTQY
>.|TRBJ1-3|TRBV10-3
AISVESARHTIY
>few|TRBJ1-5|TRBV21-1
ASSTGRGQPQH
>.|TRBJ2-3|TRBV18
ASSPGQGGWLATDTQY
>.|TRBJ2-7|TRBV29-1
SASNTFWDRADEQY
>.|TRBJ2-4|TRBV4-1
ASSQYHVGTGRNIQY
>.|TRBJ1-1|TRBV7-2
ASRQFGQGRNTEAF
>.|TRBJ2-7|TRBV10-1
ASSERGRTYEQY
>.|TRBJ1-2|TRBV2
ASSSGQALYGYT
>.|TRBJ2-1|TRBV10-3
AINKGGGEQF
>.|TRBJ2-3|TRBV9
ASSVAGGFTDTQY
>.|TRBJ1-5|TRBV6-1
ASSEAAAVSNQPQH
>.|TRBJ1-1|TRBV5-5
ASSLAPGGASEAF
>.|TRBJ2-1|TRBV7-9
ASSAPLAGRGSEQF
>.|TRBJ1-1|TRBV6-5
ASSYNRGMNTEAF
>.|TRBJ1-3|TRBV2
ASTITFGTGYSGNTIY
>once|TRBJ1-1|TRBV7-9
SSTVQGAGTEAF
>.|TRBJ2-2|TRBV9
ASSLTSGLADTGELF
>.|TRBJ2-1|TRBV28
ASSLGLGGGEQF
>.|TRBJ2-7|TRBV19
ASRPTGNSEQY
>.|TRBJ2-3|TRBV14
ASSQDEFSRITDTQY
>.|TRBJ1-1|TRBV2
ASSADRGFTEAF